This is a list of T cell receptor beta chains from one sample in a study of control samples from healthy donors and cancer patients. Data came from immunoSEQ multiplex PCR; TCRdb stores just in-frame clones and leaves some out. The sample holds about 70,000 clones, roughly 86% seen once. Material: PBMCs. The origin of the receptors is a woman in her 50s with head and neck cancer. Each CDR3 is given with its conserved first and last residue. A D gene is named only where the DNA matches it firmly. Clone size, where shown, is once, few, many, or a class for clones that have expanded.

CASSGARVPDSGYTF,TGTGCCAGCAGTGGGGCTCGGGTCCCGGACTCTGGCTACACCTTC,TRBJ1-2,NA,15,TRBV2,NA
CASSTSGGAPETQYF,TGTGCCAGCAGCACTAGCGGGGGGGCCCCAGAGACCCAGTACTTC,TRBJ2-5,NA,15,TRBV7-8,TRBD2
CASSLVRNSPLHF,TGTGCCAGCAGCTTAGTACGTAATTCACCCCTCCACTTT,TRBJ1-6,NA,13,TRBV7-3,NA
CAWSAPGGYTF,TGTGCCTGGAGTGCCCCCGGGGGCTACACCTTC,TRBJ1-2,NA,11,TRBV30,NA
CATSRGGGYYGYTF,TGTGCCACCAGCAGAGGGGGGGGTTACTATGGCTACACCTTC,TRBJ1-2,NA,14,TRBV15,NA
CASSLAWISYEQYF,TGTGCCAGCAGCTTAGCCTGGATCTCCTACGAGCAGTACTTC,TRBJ2-7,NA,14,TRBV7-2,NA
CASSLQGYSYEQYF,TGTGCCAGCAGTTTACAGGGATACTCCTACGAGCAGTACTTC,TRBJ2-7,NA,14,TRBV28,NA
CASRRAGGQNTEAFF,TGTGCCAGCAGGAGGGCAGGGGGCCAGAACACTGAAGCTTTCTTT,TRBJ1-1,NA,15,TRBV3-1/TRBV3-2,TRBD1
CASSSSGGGNSPLHF,TGCGCCAGCAGCTCATCAGGGGGCGGGAATTCACCCCTCCACTTT,TRBJ1-6,NA,15,TRBV5-1,TRBD1
CASSIDPGLYGGAFF,TGTGCCAGTAGTATAGATCCGGGATTGTACGGGGGAGCTTTCTTT,TRBJ1-1,few,15,TRBV19,NA
CASSYLETQYF,TGTGCCAGCAGTTACTTAGAGACCCAGTACTTC,TRBJ2-5,NA,11,TRBV6-6,NA
CASSFRTSGYNEQFF,TGTGCCAGCAGCTTTAGGACTAGCGGCTACAATGAGCAGTTCTTC,TRBJ2-1,NA,15,TRBV5-4,TRBD2
CASSLVTGELFF,TGTGCCAGCAGCTTAGTGACCGGGGAGCTGTTTTTT,TRBJ2-2,NA,12,TRBV13,NA
CASSQTGLNTEAFF,TGTGCCAGCAGTCAGACGGGCCTGAACACTGAAGCTTTCTTT,TRBJ1-1,NA,14,TRBV13,NA
CASSVATGTLETQYF,TGTGCCAGCAGCGTAGCTACAGGGACTTTGGAGACCCAGTACTTC,TRBJ2-5,NA,15,TRBV9,NA
CASSSSPWDGYTF,TGTGCCAGCAGCTCGTCCCCGTGGGATGGCTACACCTTC,TRBJ1-2,NA,13,TRBV28,NA
CAWSAGGPGQPQHF,TGTGCCTGGAGTGCAGGGGGTCCTGGCCAGCCCCAGCATTTT,TRBJ1-5,NA,14,TRBV30,TRBD1
CSASGTGGDNSPLHF,TGCAGTGCCAGTGGGACAGGGGGAGATAATTCACCCCTCCACTTT,TRBJ1-6,few,15,TRBV20-1,TRBD1
CASSDGGAGTDTQYF,TGTGCCAGCTCAGATGGGGGCGCGGGAACAGATACGCAGTATTTT,TRBJ2-3,NA,15,TRBV18,NA
CASITPRDRFRRAQHF,TGTGCCAGCATAACCCCAAGGGACAGATTTCGAAGAGCCCAGCATTTT,TRBJ1-5,once,16,TRBV28,TRBD1
CASTITGSTNEKLFF,TGCGCCAGCACCATCACAGGGTCAACTAATGAAAAACTGTTTTTT,TRBJ1-4,NA,15,TRBV5-1,NA
CSVGQGGLVTEAFF,TGCAGCGTAGGACAGGGGGGTCTCGTAACTGAAGCTTTCTTT,TRBJ1-1,once,14,TRBV29-1,TRBD1
CASSMRARGLAYEQYF,TGTGCCAGTAGTATGAGGGCGAGAGGACTAGCATACGAGCAGTACTTC,TRBJ2-7,NA,16,TRBV19,TRBD2
CASSLVVASPFRTDTQYF,TGTGCCAGCAGCTTAGTCGTGGCTAGCCCCTTTCGCACAGATACGCAGTATTTT,TRBJ2-3,once,18,TRBV11-2,NA
CASRGTGSNLPLHF,TGTGCCAGCAGAGGGACAGGATCGAATTTACCCCTCCACTTT,TRBJ1-6,NA,14,TRBV2,TRBD1
CASNNPGGGEMNTEAFF,TGTGCCAGCAACAATCCAGGGGGCGGGGAAATGAACACTGAAGCTTTCTTT,TRBJ1-1,NA,17,TRBV28,TRBD1
CASSGNRESYGYTF,TGTGCCAGCAGTGGAAACAGGGAAAGCTATGGCTACACCTTC,TRBJ1-2,NA,14,TRBV27,NA
CASSFSETQYF,TGTGCCAGCAGTTTTTCAGAGACCCAGTACTTC,TRBJ2-5,NA,11,TRBV28,NA
CASTKTGTTTSPLHF,TGTGCCAGCACCAAGACAGGGACAACAACTTCACCCCTCCACTTT,TRBJ1-6,NA,15,TRBV7-9,TRBD1